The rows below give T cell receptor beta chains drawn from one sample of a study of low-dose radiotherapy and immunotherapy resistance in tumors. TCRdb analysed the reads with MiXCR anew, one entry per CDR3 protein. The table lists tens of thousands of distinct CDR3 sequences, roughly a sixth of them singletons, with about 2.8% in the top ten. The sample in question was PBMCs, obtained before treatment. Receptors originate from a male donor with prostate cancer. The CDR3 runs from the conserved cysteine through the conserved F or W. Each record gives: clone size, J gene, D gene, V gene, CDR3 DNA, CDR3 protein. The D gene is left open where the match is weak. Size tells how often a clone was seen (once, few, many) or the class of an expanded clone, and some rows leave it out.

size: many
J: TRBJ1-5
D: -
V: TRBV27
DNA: TGTGCCAGCAGTTTCGGGGCAGGTAGCAATCAGCCCCAGCATTTT
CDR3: CASSFGAGSNQPQHF

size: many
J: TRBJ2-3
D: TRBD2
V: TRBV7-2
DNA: TGTGCCAGCAGCCTAGCGGGGGGGCGCACAGATACGCAGTATTTT
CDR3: CASSLAGGRTDTQYF

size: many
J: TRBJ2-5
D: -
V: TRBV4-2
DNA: TGTGCCAGCAGCCTTAATGGGGGGCCGGTTGCGGAGACCCAGTACTTC
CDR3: CASSLNGGPVAETQYF

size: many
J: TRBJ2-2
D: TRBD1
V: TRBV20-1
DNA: TGCAGTGCGAGGACAGGGGGTGACACCGGGGAGCTGTTTTTT
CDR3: CSARTGGDTGELFF

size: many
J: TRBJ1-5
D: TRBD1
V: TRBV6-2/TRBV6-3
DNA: TGTGCCAGCAGATTCTCGGACAGGGCTAATCAGCCCCAGCATTTT
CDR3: CASRFSDRANQPQHF

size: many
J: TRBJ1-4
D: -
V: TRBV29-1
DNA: TGCAGCGTTGAAAGCGCAACTAATGAAAAACTGTTTTTT
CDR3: CSVESATNEKLFF

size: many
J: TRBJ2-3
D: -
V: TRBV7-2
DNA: TGTGCCAGCAGCTTAGGGGTAGTGGCAGATACGCAGTATTTT
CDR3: CASSLGVVADTQYF

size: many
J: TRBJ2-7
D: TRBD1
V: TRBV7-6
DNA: TGTGCCAGCAGCTCTCGGGACAGGGGAGTCTACGAGCAGTACTTC
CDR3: CASSSRDRGVYEQYF

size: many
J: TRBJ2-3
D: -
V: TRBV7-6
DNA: TGTGCCAGCAGCTTAGGACTAGTGGCGGATACGCAGTATTTT
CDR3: CASSLGLVADTQYF

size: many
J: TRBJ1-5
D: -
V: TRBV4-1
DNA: TGCGCCAGCAGCCAAAGTCCGTTTTACAATCAGCCCCAGCATTTT
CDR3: CASSQSPFYNQPQHF

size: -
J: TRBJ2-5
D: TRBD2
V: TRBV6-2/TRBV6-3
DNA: TGTGCCAGCAGCCTGACCGGGACTACTCAAGAGACCCAGTACTTC
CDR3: CASSLTGTTQETQYF

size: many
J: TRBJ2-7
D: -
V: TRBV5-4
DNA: TGTGCCAGCAGCTCGCCTGGACAGTCTTTGCAGTACTTC
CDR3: CASSSPGQSLQYF

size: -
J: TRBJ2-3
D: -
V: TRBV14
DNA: TGTGCCAGCAGCCTACAGGTGTCCGGCACAGATACGCAGTATTTT
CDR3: CASSLQVSGTDTQYF

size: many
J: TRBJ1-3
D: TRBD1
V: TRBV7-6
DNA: TGTGCCAGCAGCTTAGACCAGGGGGTCAATGGAAACACCATATATTTT
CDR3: CASSLDQGVNGNTIYF

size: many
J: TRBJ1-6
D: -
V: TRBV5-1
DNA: TGCGCCAGCAGCTTGGCACCGAGGCGGTTACGGAATTCACCCCTCCACTTT
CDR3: CASSLAPRRLRNSPLHF

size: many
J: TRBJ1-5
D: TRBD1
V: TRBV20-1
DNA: TGCAGTGCTAGTGTATCGGGACAGAATCAGCCCCAGCATTTT
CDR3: CSASVSGQNQPQHF

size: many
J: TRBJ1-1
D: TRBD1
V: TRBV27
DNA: TGTGCCAGCAGCCCGCAGGGGGACACTGAAGCTTTCTTT
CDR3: CASSPQGDTEAFF

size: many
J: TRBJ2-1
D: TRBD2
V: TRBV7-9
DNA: TGTGCCAGCAGCCCGGGGGGGAATGAGCAGTTCTTC
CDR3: CASSPGGNEQFF

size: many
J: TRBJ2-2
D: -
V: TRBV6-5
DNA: TGTGCCTCCCTCCTAAGGGCGGGCGGGGAGCTGTTTTTT
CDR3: CASLLRAGGELFF

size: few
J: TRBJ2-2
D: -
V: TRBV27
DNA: TGTGCCAGCAGTTTAGTCCCGGGGGAGTCCTCCGGGGAGCTGTTTTTT
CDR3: CASSLVPGESSGELFF

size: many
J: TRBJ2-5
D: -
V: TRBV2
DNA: TGTGCCAGCAGTGAAGCCTGGGGTAGCGGAGGAGGGTCCCGGACCCAGTACTTC
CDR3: CASSEAWGSGGGSRTQYF

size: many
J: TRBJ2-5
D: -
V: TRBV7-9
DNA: TGTGCCAGCAGCGTAGTGGGGGCAGAAGAGACCCAGTACTTC
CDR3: CASSVVGAEETQYF

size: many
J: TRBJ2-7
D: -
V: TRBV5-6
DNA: TGTGCCAGCACCCGGGACACTGCCTACGAGCAGTACTTC
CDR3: CASTRDTAYEQYF

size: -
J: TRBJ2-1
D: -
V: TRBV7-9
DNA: TGTGCCAGCAGCTTCCGTGGTGTTGAGCAGTTCTTC
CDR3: CASSFRGVEQFF

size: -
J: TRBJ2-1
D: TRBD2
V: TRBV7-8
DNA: TGTGCCAGCAGCTTCACTAGCGGGGGGGCCCGGGGGCAGTTCTTC
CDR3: CASSFTSGGARGQFF

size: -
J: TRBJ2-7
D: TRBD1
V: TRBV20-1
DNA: TGCAGTGCTCGAGACAGGGGAAACTACGAGCAGTACTTC
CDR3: CSARDRGNYEQYF

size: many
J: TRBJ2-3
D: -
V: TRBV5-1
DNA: TGCGCCAGCAGCTTATTGGGGCGGCGGGGCACAGATACGCAGTATTTT
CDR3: CASSLLGRRGTDTQYF

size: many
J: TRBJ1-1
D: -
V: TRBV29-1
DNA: TGCAGCGTCAAATGGCCGGGCAACACTGAAGCTTTCTTT
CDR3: CSVKWPGNTEAFF

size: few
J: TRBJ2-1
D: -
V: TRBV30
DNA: TGTGCCTGGAGTGTGGGTCGCGGGGGCGGGGATGAGCAGTTCTTC
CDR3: CAWSVGRGGGDEQFF

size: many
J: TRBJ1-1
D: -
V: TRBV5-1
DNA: TGCGCCAGCAGCGTAGGGGGGAACACTGAAGCTTTCTTT
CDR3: CASSVGGNTEAFF

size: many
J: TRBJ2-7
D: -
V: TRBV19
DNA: TGTGCCAGTAGTGACGGGGCAGGAGCTACCTACGAGCAGTACTTC
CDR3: CASSDGAGATYEQYF

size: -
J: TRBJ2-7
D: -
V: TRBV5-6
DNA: TGTGCCAGCAGCTTGAGGGATTACGAGCAGTACTTC
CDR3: CASSLRDYEQYF

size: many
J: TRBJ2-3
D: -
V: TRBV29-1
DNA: TGCAGCGTTGGCCCAGAGGGAGGGGGGGATACGCAGTATTTT
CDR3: CSVGPEGGGDTQYF

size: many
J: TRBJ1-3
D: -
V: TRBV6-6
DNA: TGTGCCAGCAGTTCGACAAACACCATATATTTT
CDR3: CASSSTNTIYF

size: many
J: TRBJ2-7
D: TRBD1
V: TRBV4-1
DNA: TGCGCCAGCAGCCCGCGGATCGAACCAGGGGACAGGGATTCCCGATTCCCCCACGAGCAGTACTTC
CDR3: CASSPRIEPGDRDSRFPHEQYF

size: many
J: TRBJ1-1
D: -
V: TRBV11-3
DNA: TGTGCCAGCAGTCAACGCGGCTGGGACACTGAAGCTTTCTTT
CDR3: CASSQRGWDTEAFF

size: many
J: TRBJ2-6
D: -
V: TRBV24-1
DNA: TGTGCCACCAGTGGAACAGCTGCCTCTGGGGCCAACGTCCTGACTTTC
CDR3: CATSGTAASGANVLTF